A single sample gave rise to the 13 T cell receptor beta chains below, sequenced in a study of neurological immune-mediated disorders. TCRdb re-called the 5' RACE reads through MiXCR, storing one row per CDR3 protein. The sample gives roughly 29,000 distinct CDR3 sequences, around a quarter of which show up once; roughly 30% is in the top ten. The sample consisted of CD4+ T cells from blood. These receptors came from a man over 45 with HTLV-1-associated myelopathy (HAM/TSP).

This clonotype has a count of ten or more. CDR3 loop: CSATGLAGVNEQFF. The CDR3 DNA reads as TGCAGTGCTACGGGACTAGCGGGAGTTAATGAGCAGTTCTTC. This chain links TRBV20-1 with TRBJ2-1; 14 positions match TRBD2. The CDR3 has 14 amino acids. The V gene's germline CDR1 is DFQATT and CDR2 SNEGSKA (reference sequence). After removal of 4 bases from V and 7 bases from J, the junction contained 3 bases not matched to a gene.

CDR3 residues: CASSQDGNQPQHF. In nucleotides, the CDR3 is TGCGCCAGCAGCCAAGACGGCAATCAGCCCCAGCATTTT. The V gene is TRBV4-1, the J gene TRBJ1-5; D gene unclear. CDR3 size: 13 residues. The V gene lost 0 bases and the J gene lost 2 bases, with 2 bases spanning the gap. CDR1 is MGHRA, CDR2 YSYEKL, per germline.

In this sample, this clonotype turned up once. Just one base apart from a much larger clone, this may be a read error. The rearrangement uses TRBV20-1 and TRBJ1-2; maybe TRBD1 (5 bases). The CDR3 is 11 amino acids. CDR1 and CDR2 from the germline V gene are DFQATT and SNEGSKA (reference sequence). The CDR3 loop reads CSTRAGGGYTF. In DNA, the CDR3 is TGCAGTACTAGAGCCGGGGGAGGCTACACCTTC.

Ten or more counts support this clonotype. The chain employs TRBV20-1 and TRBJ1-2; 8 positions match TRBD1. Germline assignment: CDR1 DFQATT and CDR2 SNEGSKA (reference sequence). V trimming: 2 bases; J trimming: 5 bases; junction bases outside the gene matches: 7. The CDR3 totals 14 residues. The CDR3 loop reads CSARLTRQGYGYTF. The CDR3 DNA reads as TGCAGTGCTAGATTAACCCGACAGGGGTATGGCTACACCTTC.

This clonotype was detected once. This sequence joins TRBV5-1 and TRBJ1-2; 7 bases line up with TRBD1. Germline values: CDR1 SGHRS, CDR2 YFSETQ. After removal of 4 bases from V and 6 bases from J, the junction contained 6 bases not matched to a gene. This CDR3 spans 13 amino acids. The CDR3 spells CASSQITGDGYTF. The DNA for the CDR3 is TGCGCCAGCAGCCAGATCACAGGGGATGGCTACACCTTC.

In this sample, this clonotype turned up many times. CDR3: CASNALGENPGANVLTF. As DNA, the CDR3 is TGTGCCAGCAATGCTTTGGGGGAGAATCCTGGGGCCAACGTCCTGACTTTC. This chain links TRBV25-1 with TRBJ2-6; D tentatively reads TRBD1 or TRBD2 (5 bases each). This CDR3 spans 17 amino acids. Trimming removed 7 bases from V and 2 bases from J, with 18 bases in between. Germline lookup yields CDR1 MGHDK and CDR2 SYGVNS.

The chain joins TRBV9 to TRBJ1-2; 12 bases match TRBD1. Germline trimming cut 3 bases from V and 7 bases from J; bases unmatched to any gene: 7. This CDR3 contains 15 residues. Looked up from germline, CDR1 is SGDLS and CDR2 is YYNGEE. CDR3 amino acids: CASSEEGQGAVGYTF. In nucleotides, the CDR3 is TGTGCCAGCAGCGAAGAGGGACAGGGGGCAGTTGGCTACACCTTC.

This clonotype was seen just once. CDR3 residues: CAISEPGRLDSYSGANVLTF. CDR3 sequence (DNA): TGTGCCATCAGTGAGCCAGGCCGCTTGGACAGTTACTCTGGGGCCAACGTCCTGACTTTC. The chain employs TRBV10-3 and TRBJ2-6; possible D gene TRBD1, 6 bases. Germline lookup yields CDR1 ENHRY and CDR2 SYGVKD. The V end was cut by 2 bases, the J end by 0 bases, with 20 bases between. The CDR3 consists of 20 residues.

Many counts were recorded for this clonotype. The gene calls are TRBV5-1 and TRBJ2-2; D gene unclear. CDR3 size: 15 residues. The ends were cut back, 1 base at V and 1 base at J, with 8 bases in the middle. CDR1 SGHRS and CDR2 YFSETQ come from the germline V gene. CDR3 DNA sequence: TGCGCCAGCAGCTTGCAGGACGTGAACACCGGGGAGCTGTTTTTT. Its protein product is CASSLQDVNTGELFF.

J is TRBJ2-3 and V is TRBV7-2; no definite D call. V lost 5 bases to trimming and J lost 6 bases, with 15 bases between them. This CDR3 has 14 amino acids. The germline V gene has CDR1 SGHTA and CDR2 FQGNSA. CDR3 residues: CASSHDAAVDTQYF. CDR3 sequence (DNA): TGTGCCAGCAGCCACGACGCCGCCGTGGATACGCAGTATTTT.

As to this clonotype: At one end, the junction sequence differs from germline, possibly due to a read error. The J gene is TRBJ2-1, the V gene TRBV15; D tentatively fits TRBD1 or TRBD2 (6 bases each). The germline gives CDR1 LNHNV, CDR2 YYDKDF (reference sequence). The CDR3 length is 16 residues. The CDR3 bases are TGTGCCACCATCAGAGATAGGGGGGAATCCTACAATGAGCAGTTCTTC. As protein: CATIRDRGESYNEQFF.

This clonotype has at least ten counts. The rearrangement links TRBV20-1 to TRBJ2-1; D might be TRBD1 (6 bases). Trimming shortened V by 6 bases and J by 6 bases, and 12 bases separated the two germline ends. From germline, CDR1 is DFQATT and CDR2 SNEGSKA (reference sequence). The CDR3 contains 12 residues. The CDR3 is CSAVDSFNEQFF. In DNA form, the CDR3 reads TGCAGTGCAGTGGACAGTTTCAATGAGCAGTTCTTC.

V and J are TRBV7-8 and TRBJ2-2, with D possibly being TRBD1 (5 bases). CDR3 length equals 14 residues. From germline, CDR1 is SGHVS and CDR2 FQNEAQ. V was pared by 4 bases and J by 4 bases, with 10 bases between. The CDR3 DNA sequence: TGTGCCAGCAGCTCCAGGGAAGGCACCGGGGAGCTGTTTTTT. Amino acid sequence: CASSSREGTGELFF.